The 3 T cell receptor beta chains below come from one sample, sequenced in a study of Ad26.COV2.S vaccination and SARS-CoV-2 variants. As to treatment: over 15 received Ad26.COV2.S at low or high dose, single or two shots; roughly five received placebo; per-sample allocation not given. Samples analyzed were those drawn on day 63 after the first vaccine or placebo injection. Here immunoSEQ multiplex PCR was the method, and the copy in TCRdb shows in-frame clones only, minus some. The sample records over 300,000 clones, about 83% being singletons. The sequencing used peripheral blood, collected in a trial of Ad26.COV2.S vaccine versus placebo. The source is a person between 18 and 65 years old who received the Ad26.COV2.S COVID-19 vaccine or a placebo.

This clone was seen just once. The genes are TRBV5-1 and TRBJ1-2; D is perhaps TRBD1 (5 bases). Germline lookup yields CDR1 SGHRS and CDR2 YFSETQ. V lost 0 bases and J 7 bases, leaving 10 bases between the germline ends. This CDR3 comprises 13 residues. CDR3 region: CASSLEGTRGYTF. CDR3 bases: TGCGCCAGCAGCTTGGAAGGGACTCGTGGCTACACCTTC.

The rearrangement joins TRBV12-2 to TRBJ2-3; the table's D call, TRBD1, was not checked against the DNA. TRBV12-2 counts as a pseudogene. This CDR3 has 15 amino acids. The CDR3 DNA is TGTGCAAGTCTCCTGGGGCCAACTAGCACAGATACGCAGTATTTT. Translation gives CASLLGPTSTDTQYF.

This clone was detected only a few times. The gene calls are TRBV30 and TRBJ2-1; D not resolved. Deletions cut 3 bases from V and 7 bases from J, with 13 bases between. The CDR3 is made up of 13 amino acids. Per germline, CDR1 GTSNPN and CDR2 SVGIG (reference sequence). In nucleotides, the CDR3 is TGTGCCTGGAGCACCATGAGTGGGAATGAGCAGTTCTTC. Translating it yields CAWSTMSGNEQFF.